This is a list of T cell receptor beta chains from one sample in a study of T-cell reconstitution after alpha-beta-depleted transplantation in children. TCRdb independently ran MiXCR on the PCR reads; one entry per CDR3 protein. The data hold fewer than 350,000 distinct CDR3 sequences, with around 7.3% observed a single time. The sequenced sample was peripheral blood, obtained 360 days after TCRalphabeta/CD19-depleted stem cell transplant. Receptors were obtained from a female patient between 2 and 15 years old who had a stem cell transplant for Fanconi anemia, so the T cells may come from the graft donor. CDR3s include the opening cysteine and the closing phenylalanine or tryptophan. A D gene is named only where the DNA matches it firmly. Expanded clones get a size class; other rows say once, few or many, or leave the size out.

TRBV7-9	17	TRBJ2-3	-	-	CASSLQVGLGGTDTQYF	TGTGCCAGCAGCTTACAGGTTGGGCTAGGAGGCACAGATACGCAGTATTTT
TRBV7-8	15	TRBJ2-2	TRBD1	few	CASRPTGTITGELFF	TGTGCCAGCAGGCCGACAGGGACAATCACCGGGGAGCTGTTTTTT
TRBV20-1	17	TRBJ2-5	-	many	CSARDLGPVGIRETQYF	TGCAGTGCTAGAGATCTTGGTCCGGTGGGGATAAGAGAGACCCAGTACTTC
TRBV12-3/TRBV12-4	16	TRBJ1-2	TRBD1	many	CASRPRGDRDNYGYTF	TGTGCCAGCAGGCCTAGGGGGGACAGAGATAACTATGGCTACACCTTC
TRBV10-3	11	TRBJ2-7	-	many	CAISVVDEQYF	TGTGCCATCAGTGTGGTGGACGAGCAGTACTTC
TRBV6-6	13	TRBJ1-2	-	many	CASMFGRDYGYTF	TGTGCCAGCATGTTTGGCAGGGACTATGGCTACACCTTC
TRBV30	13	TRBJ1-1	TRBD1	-	CAWSAGGVTEAFF	TGTGCCTGGAGTGCAGGGGGAGTCACTGAAGCTTTCTTT
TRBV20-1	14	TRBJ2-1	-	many	CSARRAVVYNEQFF	TGCAGTGCTCGGCGGGCAGTGGTTTACAATGAGCAGTTCTTC
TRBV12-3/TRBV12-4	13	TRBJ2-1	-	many	CASSFSGDNEQFF	TGTGCCAGCAGTTTCTCGGGGGACAATGAGCAGTTCTTC
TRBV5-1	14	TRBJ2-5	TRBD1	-	CASSSGTGEETQYF	TGCGCCAGCAGTTCCGGGACAGGGGAAGAGACCCAGTACTTC
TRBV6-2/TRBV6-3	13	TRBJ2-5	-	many	CASSLSDPGTQYF	TGTGCCAGCAGCCTATCGGACCCGGGGACCCAGTACTTC
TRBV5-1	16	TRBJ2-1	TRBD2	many	CASNPSGGSSYNEQFF	TGCGCCAGCAACCCTAGCGGGGGGAGCTCCTACAATGAGCAGTTCTTC
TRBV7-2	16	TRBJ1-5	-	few	CASSSQLGGNYQPQHF	TGTGCCAGCAGCTCCCAGTTAGGGGGTAACTATCAGCCCCAGCATTTT
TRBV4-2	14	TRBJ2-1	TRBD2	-	CASSSRGGVNEQFF	TGTGCCAGCAGCTCCCGTGGGGGGGTCAATGAGCAGTTCTTC
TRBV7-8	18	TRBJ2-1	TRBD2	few	CASSLLGTSGSSYNEQFF	TGTGCCAGCAGCTTATTGGGGACTAGCGGTTCCTCCTACAATGAGCAGTTCTTC
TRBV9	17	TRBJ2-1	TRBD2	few	CASSVDPGTSGYNEQFF	TGTGCCAGCAGCGTAGACCCGGGGACTAGCGGATACAATGAGCAGTTCTTC
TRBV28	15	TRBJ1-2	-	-	CASSPPTPGGYGYTF	TGTGCCAGCAGCCCCCCAACACCCGGGGGGTATGGCTACACCTTC
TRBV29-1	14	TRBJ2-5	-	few	CSLSWGGPQETQYF	TGCAGCCTCTCCTGGGGGGGGCCACAAGAGACCCAGTACTTC
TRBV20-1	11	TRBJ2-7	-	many	CSGTDDYEQYF	TGCAGTGGCACCGATGATTACGAGCAGTACTTC
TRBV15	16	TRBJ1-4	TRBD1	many	CATTRGTGNINEKLFF	TGTGCCACCACCAGAGGGACAGGGAACATCAATGAAAAACTGTTTTTT
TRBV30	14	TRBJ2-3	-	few	CAWRPGGRTDTQYF	TGTGCCTGGAGACCCGGGGGGCGCACAGATACGCAGTATTTT
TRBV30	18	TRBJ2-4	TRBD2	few	CAWERLAGDLLAKNIQYF	TGTGCCTGGGAAAGACTAGCGGGGGACCTACTAGCCAAAAACATTCAGTACTTC
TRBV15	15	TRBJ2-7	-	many	CATSRAGIYGIEQYF	TGTGCCACCAGCAGAGCAGGGATTTACGGCATCGAGCAGTACTTC
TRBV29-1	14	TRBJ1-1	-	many	CSIKITVTQGEAFF	TGCAGCATCAAAATTACAGTGACCCAGGGTGAAGCTTTCTTT
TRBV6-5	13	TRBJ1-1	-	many	CASRPDPNTEAFF	TGTGCCAGCAGGCCAGACCCCAACACTGAAGCTTTCTTT
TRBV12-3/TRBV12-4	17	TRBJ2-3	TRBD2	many	CASSLVAGGLGTDTQYF	TGTGCCAGCAGTTTAGTGGCGGGGGGATTGGGCACAGATACGCAGTATTTT
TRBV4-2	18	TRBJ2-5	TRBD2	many	CASSQGLADFDLQETQYF	TGTGCCAGCAGCCAGGGACTAGCGGATTTCGACCTCCAAGAGACCCAGTACTTC
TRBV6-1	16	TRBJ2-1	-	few	CASSEMTDATYNEQFF	TGTGCCAGCAGTGAAATGACCGATGCCACCTACAATGAGCAGTTCTTC
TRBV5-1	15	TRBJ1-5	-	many	CASSLGTGSNQPQHF	TGCGCCAGCAGCTTGGGGACGGGTAGCAATCAGCCCCAGCATTTT
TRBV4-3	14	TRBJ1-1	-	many	CASSQDYRGGGAFF	TGCGCCAGCAGCCAAGATTACCGGGGCGGGGGAGCTTTCTTT
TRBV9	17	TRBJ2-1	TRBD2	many	CASSPGLAGGPYNEQFF	TGTGCCAGCAGCCCAGGACTAGCGGGAGGCCCCTACAATGAGCAGTTCTTC
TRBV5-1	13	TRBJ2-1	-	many	CASSWDSYNEQFF	TGCGCCAGCAGCTGGGACTCCTACAATGAGCAGTTCTTC
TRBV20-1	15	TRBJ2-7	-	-	CSAGRDLGGTYEQYF	TGCAGTGCTGGCCGGGACCTTGGGGGTACCTACGAGCAGTACTTC
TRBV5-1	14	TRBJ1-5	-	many	CASSTGQFNQPQHF	TGCGCCAGCAGCACGGGTCAATTCAATCAGCCCCAGCATTTT
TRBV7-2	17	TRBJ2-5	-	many	CASSLGDLWRMTETQYF	TGTGCCAGCAGCTTAGGCGATCTGTGGCGGATGACAGAGACCCAGTACTTC
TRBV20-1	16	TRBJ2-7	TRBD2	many	CSARLAGGSLSYEQYF	TGCAGTGCTAGACTAGCGGGGGGGTCTTTGTCCTACGAGCAGTACTTC
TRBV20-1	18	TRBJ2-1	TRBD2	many	CSAQSPSGGLNSYNEQFF	TGCAGTGCTCAGTCGCCCAGCGGGGGGCTAAACTCCTACAATGAGCAGTTCTTC
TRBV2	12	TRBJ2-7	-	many	CAIRDTPYEQYF	TGTGCCATCAGGGACACCCCCTACGAGCAGTACTTC
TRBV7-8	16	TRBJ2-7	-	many	CASSLGWAGSSYEQYF	TGTGCCAGCAGCTTAGGCTGGGCGGGGAGTTCCTACGAGCAGTACTTC
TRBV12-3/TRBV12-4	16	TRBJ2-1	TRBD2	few	CASSLWWRGATDEQFF	TGTGCCAGCAGTTTGTGGTGGCGGGGGGCCACGGATGAGCAGTTCTTC
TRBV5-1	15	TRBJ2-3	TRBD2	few	CASSWVAGVTDTQYF	TGCGCCAGCAGCTGGGTAGCGGGGGTCACAGATACGCAGTATTTT
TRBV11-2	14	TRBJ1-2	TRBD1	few	CASSLTGNSYGYTF	TGTGCCAGCAGCTTGACAGGGAACAGCTATGGCTACACCTTC
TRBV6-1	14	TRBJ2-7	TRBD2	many	CASLIAGGSYEQYF	TGTGCCAGTCTAATAGCGGGAGGTTCCTACGAGCAGTACTTC
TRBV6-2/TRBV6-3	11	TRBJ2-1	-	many	CASSRVDEQFF	TGTGCCAGCAGCCGGGTAGATGAGCAGTTCTTC
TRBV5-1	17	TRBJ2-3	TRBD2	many	CASSLARTSGSTDTQYF	TGCGCCAGCAGCTTGGCCCGGACTAGCGGAAGCACAGATACGCAGTATTTT
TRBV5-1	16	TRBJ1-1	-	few	CASSSGPLVSGTEAFF	TGCGCCAGCAGCTCGGGCCCTTTGGTGTCGGGCACTGAAGCTTTCTTT
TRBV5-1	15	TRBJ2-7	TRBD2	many	CASSFLAGDPYEQYF	TGCGCCAGCAGCTTTCTGGCGGGAGATCCCTACGAGCAGTACTTC
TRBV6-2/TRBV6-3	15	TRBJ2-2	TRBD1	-	CASSTFGDSTGELFF	TGTGCCAGCAGCACCTTTGGGGACAGCACCGGGGAGCTGTTTTTT
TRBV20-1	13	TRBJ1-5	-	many	CSARVRGDQPQHF	TGCAGTGCTAGAGTAAGGGGCGACCAGCCCCAGCATTTT
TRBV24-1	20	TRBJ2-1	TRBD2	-	CATSKRGLAGGPLSYNEQFF	TGTGCCACCAGTAAAAGGGGACTAGCGGGAGGGCCTCTCTCCTACAATGAGCAGTTCTTC
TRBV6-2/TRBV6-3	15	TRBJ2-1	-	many	CASSYSGSDYNEQFF	TGTGCCAGCAGTTATTCAGGGAGCGACTACAATGAGCAGTTCTTC
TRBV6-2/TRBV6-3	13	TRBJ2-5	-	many	CASRSTVAETQYF	TGTGCCAGCAGATCGACAGTAGCGGAGACCCAGTACTTC
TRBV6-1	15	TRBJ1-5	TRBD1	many	CASRSTGGYNQPQHF	TGTGCCAGCAGGTCGACAGGGGGCTACAATCAGCCCCAGCATTTT
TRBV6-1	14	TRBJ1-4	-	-	CASSAPPSYEKLFF	TGTGCCAGCAGCGCTCCCCCTTCTTATGAAAAACTGTTTTTT
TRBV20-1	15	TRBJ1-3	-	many	CSARVGIDSGNTIYF	TGCAGTGCTAGAGTGGGAATAGACTCTGGAAACACCATATATTTT
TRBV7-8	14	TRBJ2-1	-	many	CASSLDRVVYEQFF	TGTGCCAGCAGCTTAGACAGGGTAGTATATGAGCAGTTCTTC